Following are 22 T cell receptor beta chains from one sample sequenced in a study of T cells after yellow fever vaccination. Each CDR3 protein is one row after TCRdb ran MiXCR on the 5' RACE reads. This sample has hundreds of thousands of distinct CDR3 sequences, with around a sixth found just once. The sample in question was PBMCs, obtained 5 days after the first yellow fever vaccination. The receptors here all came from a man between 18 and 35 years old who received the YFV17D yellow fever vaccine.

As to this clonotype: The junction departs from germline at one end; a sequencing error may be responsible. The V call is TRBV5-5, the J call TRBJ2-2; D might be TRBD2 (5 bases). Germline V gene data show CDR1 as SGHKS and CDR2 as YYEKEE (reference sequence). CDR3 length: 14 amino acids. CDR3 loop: CAISLGIFTGELFF. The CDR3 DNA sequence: TGTGCCATCAGCCTCGGGATCTTCACCGGGGAGCTGTTTTTT.

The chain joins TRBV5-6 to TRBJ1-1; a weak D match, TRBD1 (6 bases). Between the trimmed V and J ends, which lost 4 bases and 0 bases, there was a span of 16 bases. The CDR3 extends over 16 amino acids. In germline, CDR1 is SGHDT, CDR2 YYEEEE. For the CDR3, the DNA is TGTGCCAGCAGCGCCCCGGGACAAGTAATGAACACTGAAGCTTTCTTT. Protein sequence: CASSAPGQVMNTEAFF.

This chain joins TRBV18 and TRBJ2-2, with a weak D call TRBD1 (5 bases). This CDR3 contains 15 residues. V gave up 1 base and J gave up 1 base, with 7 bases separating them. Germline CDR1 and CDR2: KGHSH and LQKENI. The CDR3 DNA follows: TGTGCCAGCTCACCACAGACAGTGAACACCGGGGAGCTGTTTTTT. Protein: CASSPQTVNTGELFF.

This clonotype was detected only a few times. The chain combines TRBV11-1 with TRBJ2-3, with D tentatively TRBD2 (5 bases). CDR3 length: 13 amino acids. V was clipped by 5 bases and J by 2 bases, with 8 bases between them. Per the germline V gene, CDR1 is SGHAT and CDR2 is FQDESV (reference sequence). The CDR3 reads CASSEGNTDTQYF. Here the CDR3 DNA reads TGTGCCAGCAGCGAGGGTAACACAGATACGCAGTATTTT.

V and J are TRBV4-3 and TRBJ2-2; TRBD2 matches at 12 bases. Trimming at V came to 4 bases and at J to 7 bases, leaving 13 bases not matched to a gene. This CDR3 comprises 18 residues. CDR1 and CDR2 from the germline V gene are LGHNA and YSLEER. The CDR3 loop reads CASSPPPPGLAGDGELFF. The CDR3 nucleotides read TGCGCCAGCAGCCCTCCACCCCCGGGACTAGCGGGTGACGGGGAGCTGTTTTTT.

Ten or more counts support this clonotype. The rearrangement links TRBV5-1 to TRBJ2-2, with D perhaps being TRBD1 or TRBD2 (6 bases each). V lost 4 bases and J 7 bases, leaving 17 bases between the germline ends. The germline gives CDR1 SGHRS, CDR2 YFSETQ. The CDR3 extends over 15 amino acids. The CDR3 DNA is TGCGCCAGCAGCCGATCTTGGGGGGCTGACGGGGAGCTGTTTTTT. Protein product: CASSRSWGADGELFF.

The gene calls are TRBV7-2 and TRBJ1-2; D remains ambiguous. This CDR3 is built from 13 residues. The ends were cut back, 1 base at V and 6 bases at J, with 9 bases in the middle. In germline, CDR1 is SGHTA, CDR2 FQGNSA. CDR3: CASSLDSYDGYTF. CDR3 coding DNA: TGTGCCAGCAGCTTAGACTCGTACGATGGCTACACCTTC.

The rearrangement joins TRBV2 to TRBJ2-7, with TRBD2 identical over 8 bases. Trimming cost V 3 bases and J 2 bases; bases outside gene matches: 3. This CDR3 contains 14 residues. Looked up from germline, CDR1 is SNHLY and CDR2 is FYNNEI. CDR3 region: CASSEISGAYEQYF. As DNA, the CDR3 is TGTGCCAGCAGTGAGATTAGCGGGGCCTACGAGCAGTACTTC.

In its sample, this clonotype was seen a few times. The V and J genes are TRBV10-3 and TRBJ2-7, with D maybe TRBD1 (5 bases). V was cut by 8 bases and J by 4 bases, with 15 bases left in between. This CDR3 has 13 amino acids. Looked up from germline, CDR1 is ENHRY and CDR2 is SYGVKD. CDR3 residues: CAIRNGAGYEQYV. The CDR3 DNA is TGTGCCATCCGGAACGGCGCAGGGTACGAGCAGTACGTC.

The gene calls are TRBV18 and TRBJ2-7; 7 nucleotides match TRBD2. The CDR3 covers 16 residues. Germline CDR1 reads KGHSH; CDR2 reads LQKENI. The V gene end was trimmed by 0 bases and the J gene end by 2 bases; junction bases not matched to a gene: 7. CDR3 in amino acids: CASSPPRGTPAYEQYV. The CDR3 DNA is TGTGCCAGCTCACCACCGCGGGGGACCCCAGCCTACGAGCAGTACGTC.

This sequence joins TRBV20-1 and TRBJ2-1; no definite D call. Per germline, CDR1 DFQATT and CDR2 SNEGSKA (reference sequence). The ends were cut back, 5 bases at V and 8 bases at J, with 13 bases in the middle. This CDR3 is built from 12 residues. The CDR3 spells CSAWVNGYEQFF. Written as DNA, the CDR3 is TGCAGTGCTTGGGTCAACGGGTATGAGCAGTTCTTC.

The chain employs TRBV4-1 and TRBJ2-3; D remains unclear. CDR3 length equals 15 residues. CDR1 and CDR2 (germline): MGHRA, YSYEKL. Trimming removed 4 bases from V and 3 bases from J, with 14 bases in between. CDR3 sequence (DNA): TGCGCCAGCAGCCGGTCACGGCTGGGGACAGATACGCAGTATTTT. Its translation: CASSRSRLGTDTQYF.

The CDR3 region is CASSFPGGLAGTDTQYF. In DNA form, the CDR3 reads TGTGCCAGCAGCTTCCCCGGGGGACTAGCTGGCACAGATACGCAGTATTTT. The rearrangement links TRBV12-3 or TRBV12-4 to TRBJ2-3; 9 bases fit TRBD2. The CDR3 has 17 residues. The J segment lost 1 base and the V segment lost 6 bases, leaving 11 bases of the junction unmatched.

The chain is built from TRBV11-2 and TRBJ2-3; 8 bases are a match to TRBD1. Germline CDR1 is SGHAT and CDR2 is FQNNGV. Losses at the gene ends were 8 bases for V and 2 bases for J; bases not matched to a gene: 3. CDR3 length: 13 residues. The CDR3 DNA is TGTGCCAGCCAGGGGGCCTTCACAGATACGCAGTATTTT. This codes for CASQGAFTDTQYF.

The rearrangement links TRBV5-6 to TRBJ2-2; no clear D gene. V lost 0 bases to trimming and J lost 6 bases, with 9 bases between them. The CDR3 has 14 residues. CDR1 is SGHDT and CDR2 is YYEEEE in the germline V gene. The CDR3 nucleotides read TGTGCCAGCAGCTTGGGGGCCACACCCGGGGAGCTGTTTTTT. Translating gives CASSLGATPGELFF.

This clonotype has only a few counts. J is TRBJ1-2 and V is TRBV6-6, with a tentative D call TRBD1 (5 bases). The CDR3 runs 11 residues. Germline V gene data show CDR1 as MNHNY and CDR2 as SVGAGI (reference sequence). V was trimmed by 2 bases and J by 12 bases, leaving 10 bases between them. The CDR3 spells CASSYQGFNTF. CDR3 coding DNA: TGTGCCAGCAGTTACCAGGGCTTCAACACCTTC.

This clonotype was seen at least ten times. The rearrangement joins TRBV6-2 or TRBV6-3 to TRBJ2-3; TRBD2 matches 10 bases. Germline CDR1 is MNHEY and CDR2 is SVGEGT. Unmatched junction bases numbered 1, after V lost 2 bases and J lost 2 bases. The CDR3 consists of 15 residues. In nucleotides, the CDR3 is TGTGCCAGCAGTTACAGCGGGGGGGCCACAGATACGCAGTATTTT. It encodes CASSYSGGATDTQYF.

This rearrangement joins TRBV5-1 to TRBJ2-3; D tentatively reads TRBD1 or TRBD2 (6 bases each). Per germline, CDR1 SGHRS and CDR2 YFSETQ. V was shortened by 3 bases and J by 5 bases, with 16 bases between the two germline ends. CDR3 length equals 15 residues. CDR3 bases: TGCGCCAGCAGCTACTCCCGGGGGCTGGGAGATACGCAGTATTTT. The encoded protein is CASSYSRGLGDTQYF.

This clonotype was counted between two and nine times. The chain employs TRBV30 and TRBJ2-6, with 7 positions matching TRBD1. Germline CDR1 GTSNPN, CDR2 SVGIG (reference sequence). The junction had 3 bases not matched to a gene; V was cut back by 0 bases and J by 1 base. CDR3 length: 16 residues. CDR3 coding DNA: TGTGCCTGGAGTGTACCAGGGGGTTCTGGGGCCAACGTCCTGACTTTC. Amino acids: CAWSVPGGSGANVLTF. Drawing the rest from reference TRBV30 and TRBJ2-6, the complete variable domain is SQTIHQWPATLVQPVGSPLSLECTVEGTSNPNLYWYRQAAGRGLQLLFYSVGIGQISSEVPQNLSASRPQDRQFILSSKKLLLSDSGFYLCAWSVPGGSGANVLTFGAGSRLTVL.

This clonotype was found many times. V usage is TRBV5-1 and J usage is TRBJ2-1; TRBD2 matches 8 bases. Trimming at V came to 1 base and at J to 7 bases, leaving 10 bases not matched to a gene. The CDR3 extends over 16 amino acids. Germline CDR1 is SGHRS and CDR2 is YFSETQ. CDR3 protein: CASSLYSGEGGNEQFF. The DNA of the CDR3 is TGCGCCAGCAGCTTGTATAGCGGGGAAGGGGGAAATGAGCAGTTCTTC.

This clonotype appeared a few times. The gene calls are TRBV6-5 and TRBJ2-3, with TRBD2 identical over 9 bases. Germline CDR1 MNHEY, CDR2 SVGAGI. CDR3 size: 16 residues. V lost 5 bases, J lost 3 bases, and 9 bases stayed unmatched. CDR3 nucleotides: TGTGCCAGCAGTCTACTGGGCGGGGGGGCAACAGATACGCAGTATTTT. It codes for CASSLLGGGATDTQYF.

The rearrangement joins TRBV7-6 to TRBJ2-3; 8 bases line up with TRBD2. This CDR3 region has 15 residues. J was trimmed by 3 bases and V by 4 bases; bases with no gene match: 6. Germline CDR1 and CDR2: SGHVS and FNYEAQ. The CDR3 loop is CASSSGGVVTDTQYF. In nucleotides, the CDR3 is TGTGCCAGCAGCTCCGGGGGGGTAGTGACAGATACGCAGTATTTT.